These 8 T cell receptor beta chains were all obtained from the same sample, sequenced in a study of T cell clonality in common variable immunodeficiency (dated by TCRdb to between 2015 and 2017). Overall study results and their limits: CVID TCRbeta sequences were reported to have fewer deletions and N-nucleotide insertions and to lack highly modified clones with 13 or more V deletions.

Their target antigens are unknown. Preparation of the library involved the immunoSEQ multiplex PCR assay. TCRdb stores this immuneACCESS table with in-frame sequences only. Part of the clones is absent; in the studies checked, under half of the shortfall reflects unresolved V genes, and no reason is known for the rest. The table for this sample lists 32,000 or so clones, none of them counted only once. The ten largest clones add up to 5.5% to 7% of the sample. The sequenced sample consisted of peripheral blood mononuclear cells. These receptor sequences come from a human donor with common variable immunodeficiency.

This clone was detected ten times or more. The read finishes 3 residues shy of the CDR3 end, and the germline J gene is used to complete it. The chain combines TRBV6-1 with TRBJ2-1, with 7 bases aligning to TRBD1. This CDR3 is built from 13 residues. Germline CDR1 and CDR2: MNHNS and SASEGT. Germline trimming cut 4 bases from V and 8 bases from J; bases unmatched to any gene: 5. This CDR3 reads CASSARQGDEQFF. The CDR3 DNA, read in part, is TGTGCCAGCAGTGCCAGACAGGGAGATGAG.

In this sample, this clone turned up many times. The read comes to an end 3 residues before the CDR3 does, leaving the germline J gene to fill in the end. The chain combines TRBV7-6 with TRBJ2-5; 10 nucleotides agree with TRBD2. V was clipped by 4 bases and J by 3 bases; unmatched bases: 5. The germline gives CDR1 SGHVS, CDR2 FNYEAQ. CDR3 size: 15 residues. Partial CDR3 DNA: TGTGCCAGCAGCTCCAGTGGACTAGCGGAAGAGACC. Amino acid sequence: CASSSSGLAEET. The full CDR3 reads CASSSSGLAEETQYF.

For this clone: From the germline J gene comes the end of the CDR3, since the read stops 3 residues before it. This chain joins TRBV29-1 and TRBJ1-2; unclear D gene. Deletions cut 7 bases from V and 2 bases from J, with 14 bases between. Germline values: CDR1 SQVTM, CDR2 ANQGSEA. This CDR3 region has 13 residues. The CDR3 spells CSDDTIPNYGYTF. The covered CDR3 bases are TGCAGCGACGATACAATCCCCAACTATGGC.

Of note for this clone: The sequenced fragment ends 3 residues before the CDR3 boundary, so the rest is inferred from the germline J gene. The chain couples TRBV2 to TRBJ2-1, with D uncertain. The ends were cut back, 8 bases at V and 2 bases at J, with 10 bases in the middle. Germline values: CDR1 SNHLY, CDR2 FYNNEI. This CDR3 region has 13 residues. Incomplete CDR3 DNA: TGTGCCAGCGAGGCTTTTCCCTACAATGAG. Amino acid sequence: CASEAFPYNE. In full, the CDR3 is CASEAFPYNEQFF.

This clone was observed a handful of times. Read data end 3 residues before the CDR3 end; the end is taken from the germline J gene. J is TRBJ1-2 and V is TRBV5-1; D may be TRBD1 (6 bases). V shed 4 bases and J shed 2 bases, with 9 bases lying between them. Per the germline V gene, CDR1 is SGHRS and CDR2 is YFSETQ. CDR3 length equals 13 residues. CDR3 DNA (partial): TGCGCCAGCAGCGATGGACAGAACTATGGC. Translating it yields CASSDGQNYG. The whole CDR3 protein is CASSDGQNYGYTF.

In the case of this clone: The read halts 3 residues ahead of the CDR3 end, with the missing end drawn from the germline J gene. This sequence joins TRBV5-1 and TRBJ1-2, with 7 bases identical to TRBD1. CDR3 length equals 14 residues. CDR1 and CDR2 from the germline V gene are SGHRS and YFSETQ. The trim removed 4 bases at V and 2 bases at J, leaving 5 bases unmatched. This chain's CDR3 is CASSGGDRNYGYTF. The CDR3 bases that were read are TGCGCCAGCAGCGGTGGGGACAGAAACTATGGC.

As to this clone: The CDR3 end is not reached by the read, which stops 3 residues before it; the germline J gene fills it in. This sequence joins TRBV18 and TRBJ2-5, with D maybe TRBD1 (5 bases). Germline V CDR1 and CDR2: KGHSH, LQKENI. Trimming took 3 bases from V and 5 from J, leaving 7 bases between them. The CDR3 runs to 12 residues. The sequenced CDR3 bases are TGTGCCAGCTCACCGGGGCGGGAGACC. It codes for CASSPGRET. The CDR3, in full, reads CASSPGRETQYF.

Notes on this clone: The read ends 3 residues early relative to the CDR3; the germline J gene fills the gap. The rearrangement joins TRBV7-7 to TRBJ2-2; D is perhaps TRBD1 (7 bases). CDR3 length: 14 residues. In germline, CDR1 is SSHAT, CDR2 FNYEAQ (reference sequence). Trimming removed 6 bases from V and 5 bases from J, with 13 bases in between. CDR3 in amino acids: CASRRDSQTGELFF. CDR3 DNA (partial): TGTGCCAGCAGGCGGGACAGTCAAACCGGGGAG.